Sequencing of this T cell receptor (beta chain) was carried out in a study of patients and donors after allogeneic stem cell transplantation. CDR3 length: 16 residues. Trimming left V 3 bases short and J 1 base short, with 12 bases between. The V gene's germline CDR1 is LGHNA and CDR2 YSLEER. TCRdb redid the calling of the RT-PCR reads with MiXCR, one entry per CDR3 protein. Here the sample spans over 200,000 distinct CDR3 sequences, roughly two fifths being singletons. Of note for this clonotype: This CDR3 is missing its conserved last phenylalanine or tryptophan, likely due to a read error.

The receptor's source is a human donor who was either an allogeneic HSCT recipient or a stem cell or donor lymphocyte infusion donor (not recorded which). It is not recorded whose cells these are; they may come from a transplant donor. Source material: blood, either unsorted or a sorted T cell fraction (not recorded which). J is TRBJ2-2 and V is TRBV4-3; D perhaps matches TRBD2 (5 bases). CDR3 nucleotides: TGCGCCAGCAGCCACGTTCTCCGGGGGAACACCGGGGAGCTGTTTTTG. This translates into CASSHVLRGNTGELFL.